The T cell receptor beta chain described here comes from a study of post-analysis software for immune sequencing data. Whole-study findings and limits: Patients with multiple sclerosis recorded significantly lower normalized Chao1 diversity than controls, the study found. Patients used four to six TRBV segments, including TRBV5-6, TRBV5-1 and TRBV20-1, more often than controls.

This clonotype occurred a few times. Its antigen is still unknown. cDNA libraries for TCR beta contained unique molecular identifiers. Input of roughly 0.85 to 11 million T cells yielded approximately 500,000 cDNA molecules. TCRdb re-called the PCR reads with MiXCR, one entry per CDR3 protein. The data show around 700,000 distinct CDR3 sequences, approximately 60% seen once. The ends lost 6 bases at V and 5 bases at J; junction bases unmatched: 5. This CDR3 comprises 14 residues. Sequencing was performed on blood. The clonotype originates from a girl between 2 and 10 years old with multiple sclerosis. The chain couples TRBV12-3 or TRBV12-4 to TRBJ2-7; 12 nucleotides line up with TRBD2. CDR3 protein: CASSLAGGADEQYF. The DNA of the CDR3 is TGTGCCAGCAGCCTAGCGGGAGGGGCCGACGAGCAGTACTTC.